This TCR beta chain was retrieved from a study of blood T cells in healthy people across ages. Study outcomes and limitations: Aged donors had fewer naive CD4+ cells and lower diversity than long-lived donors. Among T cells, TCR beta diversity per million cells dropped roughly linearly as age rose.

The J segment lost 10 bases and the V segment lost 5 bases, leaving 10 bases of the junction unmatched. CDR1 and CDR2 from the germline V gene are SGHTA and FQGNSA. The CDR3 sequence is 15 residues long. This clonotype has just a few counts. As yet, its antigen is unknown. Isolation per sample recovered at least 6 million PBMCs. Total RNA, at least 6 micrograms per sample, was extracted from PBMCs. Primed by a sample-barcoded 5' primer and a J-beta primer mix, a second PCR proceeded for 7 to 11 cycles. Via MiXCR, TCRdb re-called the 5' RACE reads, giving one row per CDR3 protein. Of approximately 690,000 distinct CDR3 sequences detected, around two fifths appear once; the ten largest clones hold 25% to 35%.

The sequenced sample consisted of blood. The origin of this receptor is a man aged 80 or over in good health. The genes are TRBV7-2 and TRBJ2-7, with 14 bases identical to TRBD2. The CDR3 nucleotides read TGTGCCAGCAGCCCGCGGACTAGCGGGAGGTATACCCAGTACTTC. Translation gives CASSPRTSGRYTQYF.